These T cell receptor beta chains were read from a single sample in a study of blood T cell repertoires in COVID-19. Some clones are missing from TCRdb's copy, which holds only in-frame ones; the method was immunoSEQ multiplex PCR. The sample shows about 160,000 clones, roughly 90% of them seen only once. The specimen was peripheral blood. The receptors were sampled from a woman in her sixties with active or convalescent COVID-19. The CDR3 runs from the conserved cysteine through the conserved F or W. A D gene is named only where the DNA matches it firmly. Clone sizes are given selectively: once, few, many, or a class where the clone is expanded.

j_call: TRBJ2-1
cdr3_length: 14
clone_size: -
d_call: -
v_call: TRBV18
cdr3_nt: TGTGCCAGCTCACTTCGTCTAGCTGACAATGAGCAGTTCTTC
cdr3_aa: CASSLRLADNEQFF

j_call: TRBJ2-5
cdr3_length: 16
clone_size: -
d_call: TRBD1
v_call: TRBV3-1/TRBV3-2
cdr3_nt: TGTGCCAGCAGCCAAGGATGGACAGGGCGTCAAGAGACCCAGTACTTC
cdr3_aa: CASSQGWTGRQETQYF

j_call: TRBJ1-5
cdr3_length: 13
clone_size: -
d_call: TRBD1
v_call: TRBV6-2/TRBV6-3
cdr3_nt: TGTGCCAGCAGTTACACAGGGGATCAGCCCCAGCATTTT
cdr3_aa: CASSYTGDQPQHF

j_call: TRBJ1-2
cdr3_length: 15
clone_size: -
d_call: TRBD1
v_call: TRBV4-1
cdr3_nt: TGCGCCAGCAGCCAAGGGGACAGGGATAACTATGGCTACACCTTC
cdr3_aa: CASSQGDRDNYGYTF

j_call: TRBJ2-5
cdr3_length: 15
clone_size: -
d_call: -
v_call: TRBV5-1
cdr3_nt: TGCGCCAGCAGCTTGGCTATGCAAGTCCAAGAGACCCAGTACTTC
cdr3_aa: CASSLAMQVQETQYF

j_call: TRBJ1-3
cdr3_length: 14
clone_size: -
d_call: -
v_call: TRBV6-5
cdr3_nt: TGTGCCAGCACGGGGAGCCTCTCTGGAAACACCATATATTTT
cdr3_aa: CASTGSLSGNTIYF

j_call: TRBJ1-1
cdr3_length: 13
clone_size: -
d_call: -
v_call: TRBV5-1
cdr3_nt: TGCGCCAGCAGGGTGGGGGGGAACACTGAAGCTTTCTTT
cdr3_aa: CASRVGGNTEAFF

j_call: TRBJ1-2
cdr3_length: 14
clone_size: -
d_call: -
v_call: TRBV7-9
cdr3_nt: TGTGCCAGCAGCTTAGGCGGGAACAACTATGGCTACACCTTC
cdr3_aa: CASSLGGNNYGYTF

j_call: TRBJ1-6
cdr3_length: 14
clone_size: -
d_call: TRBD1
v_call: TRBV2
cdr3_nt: TGTGCCAGCAGTTATGGACAGGAAGGTTCACCCCTCCACTTT
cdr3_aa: CASSYGQEGSPLHF

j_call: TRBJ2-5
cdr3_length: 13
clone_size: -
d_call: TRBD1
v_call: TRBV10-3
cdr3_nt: TGTGCCATCAGTGAGGGACAGGGTGAGACCCAGTACTTC
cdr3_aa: CAISEGQGETQYF

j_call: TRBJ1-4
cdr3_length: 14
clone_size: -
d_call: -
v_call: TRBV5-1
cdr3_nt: TGCGCCAGCAGCTTGGCGGGGACAAATGAAAAACTGTTTTTT
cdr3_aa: CASSLAGTNEKLFF

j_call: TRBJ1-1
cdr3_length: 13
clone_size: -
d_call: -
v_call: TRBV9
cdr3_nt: TGTGCCAGCAGCCGATATGACAAAACTGAAGCTTTCTTT
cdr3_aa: CASSRYDKTEAFF

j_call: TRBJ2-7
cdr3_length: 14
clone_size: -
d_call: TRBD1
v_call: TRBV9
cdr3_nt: TGTGCCAGCAGCCCTCAACAGGGGGGCTACGAGCAGTACTTC
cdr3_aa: CASSPQQGGYEQYF

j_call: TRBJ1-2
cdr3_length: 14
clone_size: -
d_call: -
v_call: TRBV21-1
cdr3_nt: TGTGCCAGCAGCAAAGTAGGACAGGGCTATGGCTACACCTTC
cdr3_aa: CASSKVGQGYGYTF

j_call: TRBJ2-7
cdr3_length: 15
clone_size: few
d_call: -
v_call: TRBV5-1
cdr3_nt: TGCGCCAGCAGCTTGGATGGGGCCTTTACCTACGAGCAGTACTTC
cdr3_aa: CASSLDGAFTYEQYF

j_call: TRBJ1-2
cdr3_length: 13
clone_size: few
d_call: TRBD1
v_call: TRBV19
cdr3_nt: TGTGCCAGTAGCGGACAGGGGGTCGGTGGCTACACCTTC
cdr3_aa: CASSGQGVGGYTF

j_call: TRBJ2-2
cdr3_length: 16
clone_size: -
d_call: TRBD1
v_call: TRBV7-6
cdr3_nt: TGTGCCAGCAGCGGACAGGGGGCTCTGAACACCGGGGAGCTGTTTTTT
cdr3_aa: CASSGQGALNTGELFF

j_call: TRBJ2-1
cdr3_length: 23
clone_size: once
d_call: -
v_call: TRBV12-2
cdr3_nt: TGTGCAAGTCGCTTACGAAGTCGGCGGCCGAGCGGGGGAATATTATGCTCCTACAATGAGCAGTTCTTC
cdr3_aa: CASRLRSRRPSGGILCSYNEQFF

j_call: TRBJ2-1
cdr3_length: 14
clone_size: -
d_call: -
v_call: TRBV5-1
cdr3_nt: TGCGCCAGCAGCTTAGAGAGCTCCTACAATGAGCAGTTCTTC
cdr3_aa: CASSLESSYNEQFF

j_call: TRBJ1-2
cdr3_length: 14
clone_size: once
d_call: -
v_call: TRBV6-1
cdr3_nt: TGTGCCAGCAGTGAACCGGGGGTCGACTATGGCTACACCTTC
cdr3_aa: CASSEPGVDYGYTF

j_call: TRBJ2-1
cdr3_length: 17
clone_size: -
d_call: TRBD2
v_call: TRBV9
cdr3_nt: TGTGCCAGCAGCGTAGCTACAATGGGAGCGGGGGACAATGAGCAGTTCTTC
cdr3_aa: CASSVATMGAGDNEQFF

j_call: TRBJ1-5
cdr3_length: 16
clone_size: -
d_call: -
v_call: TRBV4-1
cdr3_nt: TGCGCCAGCAGCCAAGAGACGGGAATTAGCAATCAGCCCCAGCATTTT
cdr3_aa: CASSQETGISNQPQHF

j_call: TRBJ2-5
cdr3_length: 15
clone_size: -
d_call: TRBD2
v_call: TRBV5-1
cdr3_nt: TGCGCCAGCAGCCTGACTAGCGGGGGGAGAGAGACCCAGTACTTC
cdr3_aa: CASSLTSGGRETQYF

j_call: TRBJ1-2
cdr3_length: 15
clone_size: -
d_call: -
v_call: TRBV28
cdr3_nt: TGTGCCAGCAGTTCGCCGGGACAATCATTCTATGGCTACACCTTC
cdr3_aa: CASSSPGQSFYGYTF

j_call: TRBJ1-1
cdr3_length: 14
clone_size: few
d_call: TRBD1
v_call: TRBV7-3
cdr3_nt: TGTGCCAGCAGCCCGGACAGGGGGAACACTGAAGCTTTCTTT
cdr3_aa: CASSPDRGNTEAFF

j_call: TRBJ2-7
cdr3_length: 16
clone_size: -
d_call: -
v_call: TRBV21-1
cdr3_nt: TGTGCCAGCAGCAAAAGGGATCGGGACAAAGTTTACGAGCAGTACTTC
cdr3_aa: CASSKRDRDKVYEQYF

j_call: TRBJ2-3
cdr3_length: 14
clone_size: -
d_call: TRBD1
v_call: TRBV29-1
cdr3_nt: TGCAGCGTCCGCGGACAGGGGAGGTCAGATACGCAGTATTTT
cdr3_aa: CSVRGQGRSDTQYF

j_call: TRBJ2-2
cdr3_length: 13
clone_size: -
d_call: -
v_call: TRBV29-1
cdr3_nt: TGCAGCGTGAGGCTAAGCCCATCCGGGGAGCTGTTTTTT
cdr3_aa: CSVRLSPSGELFF

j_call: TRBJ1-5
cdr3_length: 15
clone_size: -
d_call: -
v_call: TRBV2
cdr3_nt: TGTGCCAGCAGTGAAGGGGACACTAGAAATCAGCCCCAGCATTTT
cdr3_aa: CASSEGDTRNQPQHF

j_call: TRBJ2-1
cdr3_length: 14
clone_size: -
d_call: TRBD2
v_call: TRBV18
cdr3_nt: TGTGCCAGCTTCCTGGGAGGGCTCGACAATGAGCAGTTCTTC
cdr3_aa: CASFLGGLDNEQFF

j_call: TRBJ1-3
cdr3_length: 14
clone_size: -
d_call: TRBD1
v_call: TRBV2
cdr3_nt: TGTGCCAGCCTCGGACAGGGGGCTGGAAACACCATATATTTT
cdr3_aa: CASLGQGAGNTIYF

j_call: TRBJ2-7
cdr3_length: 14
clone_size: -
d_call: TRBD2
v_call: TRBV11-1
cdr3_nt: TGTGCCAGCAGCCCCTCCGGGACTAGTAACGAGCAGTACTTC
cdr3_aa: CASSPSGTSNEQYF

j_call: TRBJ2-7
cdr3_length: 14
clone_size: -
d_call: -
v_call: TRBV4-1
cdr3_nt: TGCGCCAGCAGCCACAGGGTGTCCTCCTACGAGCAGTACTTC
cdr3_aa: CASSHRVSSYEQYF

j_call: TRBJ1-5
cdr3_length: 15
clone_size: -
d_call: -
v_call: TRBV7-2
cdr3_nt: TGTGCCAGCAGCTTAGAAGTGGGCAGCAATCAGCCCCAGCATTTT
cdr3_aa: CASSLEVGSNQPQHF

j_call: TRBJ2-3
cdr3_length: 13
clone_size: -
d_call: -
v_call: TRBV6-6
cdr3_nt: TGTGCCAGCAGTTCACAGGGAACAGATACGCAGTATTTT
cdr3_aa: CASSSQGTDTQYF

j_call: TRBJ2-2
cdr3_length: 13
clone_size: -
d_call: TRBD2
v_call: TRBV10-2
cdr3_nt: TGCGCCAGCAGTGTTGCGGGGGCCGGGGAGCTGTTTTTT
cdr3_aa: CASSVAGAGELFF

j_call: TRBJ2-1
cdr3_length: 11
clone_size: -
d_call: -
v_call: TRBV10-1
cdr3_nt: TGCGCCAGCAGCAACTACAATGAGCAGTTCTTC
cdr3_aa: CASSNYNEQFF

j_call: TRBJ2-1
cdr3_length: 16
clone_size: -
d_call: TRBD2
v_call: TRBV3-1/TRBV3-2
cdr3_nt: TGTGCCAGCAAGCATTCTCTAGCGGGGGGGAGCAATGAGCAGTTCTTC
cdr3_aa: CASKHSLAGGSNEQFF

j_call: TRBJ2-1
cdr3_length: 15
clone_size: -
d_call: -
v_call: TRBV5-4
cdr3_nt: TGTGCCACGACGGGGGAGCCGGTGTCTTACAATGAGCAGTTCTTC
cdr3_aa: CATTGEPVSYNEQFF

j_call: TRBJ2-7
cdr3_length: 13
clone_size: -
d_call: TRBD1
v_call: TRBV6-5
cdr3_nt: TGTGCCAGCAAGGGGACAGGAACCTACGAGCAGTACTTC
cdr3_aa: CASKGTGTYEQYF

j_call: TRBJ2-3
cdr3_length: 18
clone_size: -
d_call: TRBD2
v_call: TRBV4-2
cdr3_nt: TGTGCCAGCAGCCAAGATTTGACTAGCGGGGCCACCACAGATACGCAGTATTTT
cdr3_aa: CASSQDLTSGATTDTQYF

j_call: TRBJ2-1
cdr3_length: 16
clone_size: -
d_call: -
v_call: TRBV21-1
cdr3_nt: TGTGCCAGCAGCAAAGGTGAGACTAGCGTATACAATGAGCAGTTCTTC
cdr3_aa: CASSKGETSVYNEQFF

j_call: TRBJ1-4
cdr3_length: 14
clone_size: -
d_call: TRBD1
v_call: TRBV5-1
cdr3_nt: TGCGCCAGCCGCCGGGACAGCCATAATGAAAAACTGTTTTTT
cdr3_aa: CASRRDSHNEKLFF

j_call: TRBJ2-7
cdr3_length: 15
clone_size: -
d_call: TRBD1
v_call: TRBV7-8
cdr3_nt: TGTGCCAGCAGCCCGAGGACAGGGTTCGGGTACGAGCAGTACTTC
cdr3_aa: CASSPRTGFGYEQYF

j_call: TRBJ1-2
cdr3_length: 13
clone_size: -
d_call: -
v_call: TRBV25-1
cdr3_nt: TGTGCCAGCAGTGAGGCGGGAGCTTATGGCTACACCTTC
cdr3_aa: CASSEAGAYGYTF

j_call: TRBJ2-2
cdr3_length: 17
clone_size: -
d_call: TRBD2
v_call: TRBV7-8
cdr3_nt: TGTGCCAGCAGCCGGAGGGCCAGCGGGGGGCCTTATTGGGAGCTGTTTTTT
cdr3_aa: CASSRRASGGPYWELFF

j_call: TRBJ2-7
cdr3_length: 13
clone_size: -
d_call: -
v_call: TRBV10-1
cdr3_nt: TGCGCCAGCAGTTCAGGACAGTCCTACGAGCAGTACTTC
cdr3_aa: CASSSGQSYEQYF